Reported below is one TCR beta chain. This sample stems from a study of T cells after yellow fever vaccination. Study-level points and caveats: FACS-sorted repertoires could harbor abundant contaminating bulk-population clonotypes.

CDR3 length: 14 amino acids. V was trimmed by 4 bases and J by 4 bases, leaving 14 bases between them. Germline V gene sequence: CDR1 SGHKS, CDR2 YYEKEE (reference sequence). MiXCR, applied by TCRdb to the 5' RACE reads, yields one record per CDR3 protein. Here the sample spans about 96,000 distinct CDR3 sequences, 7.5% to 10% being singletons. The chain uses TRBV5-5 and TRBJ2-5; TRBD1 is a possible D gene (6 bases). Sequenced here: CD8+ T cells not binding an NS4B(214-222) dextramer, sorted from PBMCs, sampled roughly 14 days after the first yellow fever vaccination. This sequence originates from a man between 18 and 35 years old who received the YFV17D yellow fever vaccine. The DNA for the CDR3 is TGTGCCAGCAGCCAGCCGCAGGGGAGAGAGACCCAGTACTTC. This gives the protein CASSQPQGRETQYF.